Each of the 20 T cell receptor beta chains below was sequenced from the same sample in a study of a mutant IDH1 vaccine in newly diagnosed glioma. Clones were read by immunoSEQ multiplex PCR, and TCRdb kept only the in-frame ones, dropping some. The sample comprises about 36,000 clones, about four fifths of which are singletons, and about 12% rests with the top ten. Antigens for these TCRs are unknown. The time point was: week 5, during vaccination. Vaccinated patients received 300 ug of mutant IDH1 20-mer peptide per dose, with topical imiquimod. The source was PBMCs, collected from a glioma patient whose treatment included an IDH1 peptide vaccine. Every receptor here comes from a man aged 50 or older with glioma.

The chain joins TRBV6-5 to TRBJ1-5; D is undetermined. V gave up 0 bases and J gave up 0 bases, with 6 bases separating them. This CDR3 has 15 residues. Germline V gene data show CDR1 as MNHEY and CDR2 as SVGAGI. The CDR3 nucleotides read TGTGCCAGCAGTTACTCGAGGGATAGCAATCAGCCCCAGCATTTT. This sequence encodes CASSYSRDSNQPQHF.

The gene calls are TRBV29-1 and TRBJ2-5, with 9 nucleotides matching TRBD2. J lost 0 bases, V lost 2 bases, and 4 bases had no gene match. This CDR3 has 15 amino acids. Germline V lookup: CDR1 SQVTM, CDR2 ANQGSEA. DNA for the CDR3: TGCAGCGTTGAAAGGCGCGGGAGGGACCAAGAGACCCAGTACTTC. As protein: CSVERRGRDQETQYF. The complete variable domain, with remaining parts taken from reference TRBV29-1 and TRBJ2-5, reads SAVISQKPSRDICQRGTSLTIQCQVDSQVTMMFWYRQQPGQSLTLIATANQGSEATYESGFVIDKFPISRPNLTFSTLTVSNMSPEDSSIYLCSVERRGRDQETQYFGPGTRLLVL.

The rearrangement joins TRBV7-2 to TRBJ2-1; 8 bases line up with TRBD2. This CDR3 comprises 15 residues. Per the germline V gene, CDR1 is SGHTA and CDR2 is FQGNSA. J gave up 7 bases and V 5 bases, and 10 bases lay outside the gene matches. The CDR3, as DNA: TGTGCCAGCAGCCCAGCTGGGGCGGGGGGTAATGAGCAGTTCTTC. Encoded protein: CASSPAGAGGNEQFF.

The chain employs TRBV10-3 and TRBJ2-1, with 7 bases matching TRBD2. CDR3 length: 17 residues. J was trimmed by 0 bases and V by 3 bases; bases with no gene match: 8. In germline, CDR1 is ENHRY, CDR2 SYGVKD. CDR3 nucleotide sequence: TGTGCCATCAGTGAACGTAGCGGGTTGAGCTCCTACAATGAGCAGTTCTTC. Protein product: CAISERSGLSSYNEQFF.

This sequence joins TRBV19 and TRBJ1-2; 9 nucleotides match TRBD1. Losses at the gene ends were 5 bases for V and 5 bases for J; bases not matched to a gene: 9. Germline CDR1 is LNHDA and CDR2 is SQIVND (reference sequence). The CDR3 has 15 amino acids. The CDR3 sequence: CASSLSGTGNYGYTF. The CDR3 coding sequence is TGTGCCAGTAGTCTTTCCGGGACAGGGAATTATGGCTACACCTTC.

The chain combines TRBV4-1 with TRBJ1-4; D gene uncertain. The germline gives CDR1 MGHRA, CDR2 YSYEKL. V was pared by 1 base and J by 8 bases, with 11 bases between. CDR3 length: 14 amino acids. The chain's CDR3 is CASSQVGLSEKLFF. The CDR3 bases are TGCGCCAGCAGCCAAGTAGGGCTCAGCGAAAAACTGTTTTTT.

This chain uses TRBV19 with TRBJ2-6, with 8 bases fitting TRBD1. The CDR3 is made up of 16 amino acids. From germline, CDR1 is LNHDA and CDR2 SQIVND (reference sequence). V lost 5 bases to trimming and J lost 4 bases; unmatched junction nucleotides: 7. In nucleotides, the CDR3 is TGTGCCAGTAGTCTGACAGGGGTAACCGGGGCCAACGTCCTGACTTTC. It is translated as CASSLTGVTGANVLTF.

This chain's CDR3 is CASSPPGGTLYGYTF. In DNA, the CDR3 is TGCGCCAGCAGCCCACCAGGCGGGACTCTTTATGGCTACACCTTC. The chain joins TRBV5-1 to TRBJ1-2, with D perhaps matching TRBD1 (5 bases). Germline lookup yields CDR1 SGHRS and CDR2 YFSETQ. V lost 4 bases and J lost 5, with 18 bases in between. The CDR3 has 15 amino acids. Using reference TRBV5-1 and TRBJ1-2 for the parts outside the CDR3, the full variable domain is KAGVTQTPRYLIKTRGQQVTLSCSPISGHRSVSWYQQTPGQGLQFLFEYFSETQRNKGNFPGRFSGRQFSNSRSEMNVSTLELGDSALYLCASSPPGGTLYGYTFGSGTRLTVV.

CDR3 loop: CASSQRDTINTEAFF. The CDR3 nucleotides are TGCGCCAGCAGCCAGCGGGACACGATAAACACTGAAGCTTTCTTT. The chain is built from TRBV4-1 and TRBJ1-1; D perhaps matches TRBD1 (6 bases). The CDR3 is 15 residues long. CDR1 and CDR2 from the germline V gene are MGHRA and YSYEKL. Trimming removed 3 bases at V and 2 bases at J, with 13 bases between.

By its share, this clone is large. The chain has TRBV20-1 and TRBJ2-7; D unresolved. Germline values: CDR1 DFQATT, CDR2 SNEGSKA (reference sequence). V lost 1 base and J 3 bases, leaving 4 bases between the germline ends. This CDR3 contains 11 residues. The CDR3 here is CSARGDYEQYF. The CDR3 coding sequence is TGCAGTGCTAGAGGGGACTACGAGCAGTACTTC.

The chain couples TRBV5-4 to TRBJ2-1; tentative D call: TRBD1 (6 bases). Trimming removed 4 bases at V and 10 bases at J, with 24 bases between. The CDR3 has 16 residues. Germline CDR1 is SGHNT and CDR2 is YYREEE (reference sequence). CDR3 DNA sequence: TGTGCCAGCAGCCCCTTCTCCCAGAAGGGGGAACGGGAGCAGTTCTTC. Its protein is CASSPFSQKGEREQFF.

V usage is TRBV5-6 and J usage is TRBJ1-6, with 9 bases identical to TRBD1. J was trimmed by 7 bases and V by 7 bases; bases with no gene match: 9. There are 15 residues in the CDR3. CDR1 is SGHDT and CDR2 is YYEEEE in the germline V gene. The CDR3 DNA sequence: TGTGCCAGCTGGGAAACAGGGGGCACGAATTCACCCCTCCACTTT. It yields the protein CASWETGGTNSPLHF.

The rearrangement links TRBV4-1 to TRBJ2-1, with D unclear. Germline assignment: CDR1 MGHRA and CDR2 YSYEKL. CDR3 length: 16 amino acids. The V gene lost 0 bases and the J gene lost 0 bases, with 9 bases spanning the gap. The CDR3 DNA is TGCGCCAGCAGCCAAGATGGGCGGAGCTCCTACAATGAGCAGTTCTTC. It yields the protein CASSQDGRSSYNEQFF.

The CDR3 DNA sequence: TGTGCCAGCAGCTTCCAGGGGGCAGCTAATGAAAAACTGTTTTTT. Translation: CASSFQGAANEKLFF. The chain couples TRBV5-8 to TRBJ1-4; 8 bases line up with TRBD1. Losses at the gene ends were 2 bases for V and 3 bases for J; bases not matched to a gene: 3. CDR1 is SGHTS, CDR2 YDEGEE, per germline. The CDR3 loop spans 15 amino acids. The complete variable domain, with remaining parts taken from reference TRBV5-8 and TRBJ1-4, reads EAGVTQSPTHLIKTRGQQATLRCSPISGHTSVYWYQQALGLGLQFLLWYDEGEERNRGNFPPRFSGRQFPNYSSELNVNALELEDSALYLCASSFQGAANEKLFFGSGTQLSVL.

CDR3 in DNA: TGTGCCAGCAGTTACAGAGGGGGAGGTGAAAAACTGTTTTTT. It codes for CASSYRGGGEKLFF. The rearrangement joins TRBV6-6 to TRBJ1-4; D perhaps matches TRBD1 (6 bases). The germline gives CDR1 MNHNY, CDR2 SVGAGI (reference sequence). CDR3 length: 14 amino acids. Between the trimmed V and J ends, which lost 2 bases and 7 bases, there was a span of 11 bases.

The rearrangement links TRBV19 to TRBJ2-1; D uncertain. This CDR3 contains 15 residues. Trimming cost V 1 base and J 5 bases, with 12 bases left between them. Germline V gene sequence: CDR1 LNHDA, CDR2 SQIVND (reference sequence). The CDR3 here is CASSIGTAPHNEQFF. The CDR3 DNA reads TGTGCCAGTAGTATAGGGACGGCACCACACAATGAGCAGTTCTTC. The full variable domain, rest sourced from reference TRBV19 and TRBJ2-1, is DGGITQSPKYLFRKEGQNVTLSCEQNLNHDAMYWYRQDPGQGLRLIYYSQIVNDFQKGDIAEGYSVSREKKESFPLTVTSAQKNPTAFYLCASSIGTAPHNEQFFGPGTRLTVL.

This chain joins TRBV27 and TRBJ2-1; possibly TRBD1 for D (7 bases). Per germline, CDR1 MNHEY and CDR2 SMNVEV (reference sequence). This CDR3 is 16 amino acids long. Trimming stripped 1 base from V and 7 bases from J, with 17 bases between. CDR3 in DNA: TGTGCCAGCAGTTTATTAGGTGACAGGGCGGGGAATGAGCAGTTCTTC. This sequence encodes CASSLLGDRAGNEQFF.

The chain uses TRBV9 and TRBJ1-2; TRBD1 aligns across 8 bases. The germline gives CDR1 SGDLS, CDR2 YYNGEE. The CDR3 has 14 amino acids. The ends lost 6 bases at V and 3 bases at J; junction bases unmatched: 7. In DNA form, the CDR3 reads TGTGCCAGCACCTCTTACAGGGGGGACTATGGCTACACCTTC. Its translation is CASTSYRGDYGYTF. The whole variable domain, remainder taken from reference TRBV9 and TRBJ1-2, is DSGVTQTPKHLITATGQRVTLRCSPRSGDLSVYWYQQSLDQGLQFLIQYYNGEERAKGNILERFSAQQFPDLHSELNLSSLELGDSALYFCASTSYRGDYGYTFGSGTRLTVV.

This chain uses TRBV6-5 with TRBJ2-7; 9 nucleotides match TRBD1. The germline gives CDR1 MNHEY, CDR2 SVGAGI. Trimming removed 5 bases from V and 5 bases from J; junction bases left unmatched: 4. The CDR3 consists of 13 residues. The CDR3 nucleotides are TGTGCCAGCAGTCCGCGGACAGGGGACGAGCAGTACTTC. It is translated as CASSPRTGDEQYF.

By proportion, this clone is large (0.1 to 1%). The rearrangement links TRBV28 to TRBJ1-2, with D unresolved. CDR3 size: 14 residues. Germline V gene lookup returns CDR1 MDHEN and CDR2 SYDVKM. V shed 6 bases and J shed 3 bases, with 14 bases lying between them. The CDR3 nucleotides read TGTGCCAGCAGGCTTCGAGTCCAGCACTATGGCTACACCTTC. This encodes CASRLRVQHYGYTF.